This T cell receptor (beta chain) was sequenced for a study of blood T cell repertoires in COVID-19. Some clones are missing from TCRdb's copy, which holds only in-frame ones; the method was immunoSEQ multiplex PCR. The sample records fewer than 300,000 clones, 82% being singletons. Germline V CDR1 and CDR2: GTSNPN, SVGIG (reference sequence). V shed 4 bases and J shed 8 bases, with 9 bases lying between them. This CDR3 is 11 amino acids long. This sequence joins TRBV30 and TRBJ1-3; D may be TRBD1 (5 bases). Sample: PBMCs or T cells enriched from blood (not recorded which). The sequence derives from a man aged 35-49 years who had been exposed to COVID-19. The CDR3 loop reads CAWMEGYTIYF. CDR3 coding DNA: TGTGCCTGGATGGAGGGGTACACCATATATTTT.